This paragraph covers one T cell receptor beta chain sequence. RNA isolated from unsorted whole blood supplied the blood RNA, with germline DNA also extracted. The collection of four milliliters of peripheral blood preceded surgery. Priming with a constant-region primer yielded TCR beta cDNA from about 480 ng total RNA. Three rounds of nested multiplex PCR with slightly modified ARM-PCR produced TCR beta libraries. Researchers ran the first two PCR rounds for about 11 cycles each with TRBV1-TRBV30 forward primers and a C-beta reverse primer. A single record per CDR3 protein comes from TCRdb applying MiXCR to the multiplex PCR reads. Of about 200,000 distinct CDR3 sequences in the sample, less than 70% were seen once. V lost 0 bases and J 5 bases, leaving 13 bases between the germline ends. This CDR3 contains 15 residues. In germline, CDR1 is SGHTA, CDR2 FQGTGA. This record belongs to a study of tumor-infiltrating lymphocytes in primary liver carcinoma. Study overall: Resecting the tumor surgically was how the patients' primary liver carcinoma was treated. Between about 4 and 11 cm across, the tumors were all of stage T1-T3 N0M0.

This receptor was obtained from a woman aged 60-75 years with primary liver carcinoma and hepatitis B virus infection. The chain recombines TRBV7-3 with TRBJ2-5; D is uncertain. Sequenced material: peripheral blood. The CDR3 coding sequence is TGTGCCAGCAGCTTAACGGTCGGAGCCCCGGAGACCCAGTACTTC. Its translation: CASSLTVGAPETQYF.